A selection of T cell receptor beta chains follows, all from one sample in a study of T cell repertoires and Cas9 in healthy adults. Only in-frame clones appear in the TCRdb table, and some are missing; sequencing was by immunoSEQ multiplex PCR. The top ten clones hold over 0.7% of a sample with tens of thousands of clones, roughly 92% of them seen once. Sequencing was carried out using CD4+ effector T cells (CD127+, CD25-, CD137-, CD154-) from PBMCs; culture status not recorded. These receptors were obtained from a human donor in good health. Both conserved end residues are part of each CDR3. D genes are given only for firm matches. Not all rows give a size; the values are once, few, many and, for expanded clones, a class.

J: TRBJ2-3; size: NA; V: TRBV7-8; D: TRBD2; CDR3: CASSLGRAGGPNTDTQYF; DNA: TGTGCCAGCAGCTTAGGCCGAGCGGGAGGGCCCAACACAGATACGCAGTATTTT
J: TRBJ2-6; size: NA; V: TRBV5-6; D: NA; CDR3: CASSPPGSGANVLTF; DNA: TGTGCCAGCAGCCCCCCGGGCTCTGGGGCCAACGTCCTGACTTTC
J: TRBJ1-2; size: NA; V: TRBV5-6; D: NA; CDR3: CAGSLSGGAGYTF; DNA: TGTGCCGGCAGCTTGTCTGGAGGAGCTGGCTACACCTTC
J: TRBJ1-3; size: NA; V: TRBV6-1; D: NA; CDR3: CASKFSGSGNTIYF; DNA: TGTGCCAGCAAGTTTTCGGGGTCTGGAAACACCATATATTTT
J: TRBJ2-5; size: NA; V: TRBV18; D: NA; CDR3: CASSPQETQYF; DNA: TGTGCCAGCTCACCCCAAGAGACCCAGTACTTC
J: TRBJ2-1; size: few; V: TRBV11-3; D: NA; CDR3: CASSLAWGGRASTLAEQFF; DNA: TGTGCCAGCAGCTTAGCTTGGGGCGGGCGCGCGTCGACTTTGGCTGAGCAGTTCTTC
J: TRBJ2-1; size: NA; V: TRBV11-2; D: TRBD2; CDR3: CASSFRGTSINEQFF; DNA: TGTGCCAGCAGCTTTCGGGGGACTAGCATCAATGAGCAGTTCTTC
J: TRBJ2-2; size: NA; V: TRBV5-6; D: NA; CDR3: CASSWEQGTGELFF; DNA: TGTGCCAGCAGCTGGGAGCAGGGGACCGGGGAGCTGTTTTTT
J: TRBJ2-5; size: NA; V: TRBV9; D: NA; CDR3: CASSVAVEETQYF; DNA: TGTGCCAGCAGCGTAGCTGTGGAAGAGACCCAGTACTTC
J: TRBJ2-2; size: NA; V: TRBV27; D: NA; CDR3: CASRPGRGNTGELFF; DNA: TGTGCCAGCAGACCGGGACGGGGGAACACCGGGGAGCTGTTTTTT
J: TRBJ2-2; size: NA; V: TRBV27; D: NA; CDR3: CASKGSRSPTGELFF; DNA: TGTGCCAGCAAAGGAAGTAGGAGCCCCACCGGGGAGCTGTTTTTT
J: TRBJ1-2; size: NA; V: TRBV6-5; D: NA; CDR3: CAIRWGREGYTF; DNA: TGTGCCATCCGATGGGGTAGGGAAGGCTACACCTTC
J: TRBJ2-7; size: NA; V: TRBV5-4; D: NA; CDR3: CASNTHTIDGEQYF; DNA: TGTGCCAGCAACACTCATACAATCGATGGGGAGCAGTACTTC
J: TRBJ2-1; size: NA; V: TRBV25-1; D: NA; CDR3: CASSEQLPPNEQFF; DNA: TGTGCCAGCAGTGAACAGCTCCCCCCCAATGAGCAGTTCTTC
J: TRBJ2-3; size: NA; V: TRBV11-3; D: NA; CDR3: CASSLTSSDTQYF; DNA: TGTGCCAGCAGCCTGACTAGTTCAGATACGCAGTATTTT
J: TRBJ2-5; size: NA; V: TRBV19; D: NA; CDR3: CASSIDSGGAVVKTQYF; DNA: TGTGCCAGTAGTATTGACTCCGGAGGGGCGGTTGTAAAGACCCAGTACTTC
J: TRBJ1-6; size: NA; V: TRBV10-3; D: NA; CDR3: CAISERVGLDTYNSPLHF; DNA: TGTGCCATCAGTGAGAGAGTGGGACTGGACACCTATAATTCACCCCTCCACTTT
J: TRBJ1-1; size: NA; V: TRBV5-1; D: TRBD1; CDR3: CASRFDRGNVVTEAFF; DNA: TGCGCCAGCAGATTTGACAGGGGAAATGTCGTCACTGAAGCTTTCTTT
J: TRBJ2-2; size: NA; V: TRBV7-2; D: TRBD2; CDR3: CASSLARGNGELFF; DNA: TGTGCCAGCAGCTTAGCGCGGGGGAACGGGGAGCTGTTTTTT
J: TRBJ1-1; size: NA; V: TRBV30; D: NA; CDR3: CAWSVRGSSTEAFF; DNA: TGTGCCTGGAGCGTCAGGGGAAGTAGCACTGAAGCTTTCTTT
J: TRBJ2-3; size: NA; V: TRBV12-5; D: TRBD2; CDR3: CASGLRLAGGNSTDTQYF; DNA: TGTGCTAGTGGTTTGCGGCTAGCGGGAGGGAATAGCACAGATACGCAGTATTTT
J: TRBJ1-4; size: NA; V: TRBV28; D: NA; CDR3: CASSSRTKTNEKLFF; DNA: TGTGCCAGCAGTTCGAGGACGAAAACTAATGAAAAACTGTTTTTT
J: TRBJ1-3; size: NA; V: TRBV5-1; D: NA; CDR3: CASRAQGDGNTIYF; DNA: TGCGCCAGCCGAGCGCAGGGTGATGGAAACACCATATATTTT
J: TRBJ1-1; size: NA; V: TRBV6-6; D: NA; CDR3: CASSYRLNTEAFF; DNA: TGCGCCAGCAGTTACAGACTAAACACTGAAGCTTTCTTT
J: TRBJ1-2; size: NA; V: TRBV5-4; D: NA; CDR3: CASSLVGSGYTF; DNA: TGTGCCAGCAGCTTGGTGGGTAGCGGCTACACCTTC
J: TRBJ2-7; size: few; V: TRBV30; D: TRBD2; CDR3: CAWSVGLAGYEQYF; DNA: TGTGCCTGGAGTGTCGGGCTAGCGGGGTACGAGCAGTACTTC
J: TRBJ1-1; size: NA; V: TRBV4-3; D: NA; CDR3: CASSQDLTHGGAFF; DNA: TGCGCCAGCAGCCAAGATTTGACCCACGGTGGAGCTTTCTTT
J: TRBJ1-1; size: NA; V: TRBV2; D: NA; CDR3: CASSLGGQGTEAFF; DNA: TGTGCCAGCTCGTTGGGGGGGCAGGGCACTGAAGCTTTCTTT
J: TRBJ2-1; size: NA; V: TRBV7-9; D: TRBD1; CDR3: CASSQDRDKSFF; DNA: TGTGCCAGCAGCCAAGACAGGGATAAGTCGTTCTTC
J: TRBJ1-6; size: NA; V: TRBV4-3; D: NA; CDR3: CASSQEGGGLANSPLHF; DNA: TGCGCCAGCAGCCAAGAAGGGGGGGGACTCGCTAATTCACCCCTCCACTTT